One TCR beta chain is described in this entry. What this receptor recognizes is not known. Base qualities are not provided; no much larger clone lies one nucleotide away. Donors were healthy HIV-negative adults with no recently reported acute infections or vaccinations. Every donor was a Caucasian adult residing in Nashville, Tennessee, USA. CD4+ T cells were enriched by magnetic negative selection, after which naive cells were positively selected on CD45RA and the negative fraction was taken as the memory subset. Blood was collected by leukapheresis, and PBMCs were isolated by Ficoll-Histopaque density gradient centrifugation and then cryopreserved in liquid nitrogen vapor phase. Purity and quantity of every magnetically sorted T cell population were checked by analytical flow cytometry. Genomic DNA was isolated from every sorted fraction and measured by UV absorbance on a Nanodrop 2000c. The entry originates in a study of shared clonotypes between healthy human individuals (TCRdb year 2020). At the level of the whole study: The cohort comprised two women and a few men aged 18 to 49 years. Per donor, leukapheresis produced somewhere between about 0.9 and 10 billion PBMCs. To estimate repertoire size and how much clonotype sharing occurs between individuals, the study deeply sequenced the blood TCR repertoires of several healthy adults. For each donor, CD4 naive and CD4 memory were each given three plates, CD8 naive was given two plates, and CD8 memory was given one plate. To increase sequencing depth and limit assay-specific biases, different laboratories used diverse techniques to prepare libraries and sequence TCR repertoires. What the work shows at the level of the full study, not this receptor alone: Even with the large sequencing depth, rarefaction of the sorted-subset datasets indicated that sequencing was incomplete. Higher generation probabilities were observed for clonotypes shared by all four sorted-subset donors than for non-shared clonotypes. Sharing across several donors was observed for approximately 4.6% of naive CD4, about 3.2% of naive CD8, about 2.3% of memory CD4, and about 0.4% of memory CD8 clonotypes. The small number of donors limited the genetic and exposure-history diversity represented. Estimated clonotype richness was generally larger for naive than for memory subsets. Based on pairwise subsampling, the degree of clonotype sharing among donors was expected to be affected by sequencing depth. Only blood was sampled, and tissue TCR repertoires likely differ from those in blood.

Using the deep immunoSEQ assay, multiplex PCR amplified TCR CDR3 regions from genomic DNA. For each cell subset, the extracted genomic DNA was distributed evenly across all wells of several immunoSEQ 96-well plates, and each plate served as one replicate. Each replicate PCR for sorted subsets received around 200 ng genomic DNA, equal to roughly 30,000 T cell genomes. The purified libraries were quantified using a Qubit 3.0 fluorometer, sized with a Bioanalyzer 2100, and then quantified again using the KAPA Library Quantification kit. Every immunoSEQ 96-well plate was sequenced on a dedicated single-read 150-cycle Illumina NextSeq 550 flow cell. The paper's data handling went like this. Because only junctional sequences without quality scores were contained in the immunoSEQ output, filtering matching that applied to full-length reads could not be performed. To assign V/J genes and CDR3, sequences were annotated using PyIR, a Python wrapper for IgBLAST v1.9, with IMGT germline references. Reads were filtered out if the reads had weak V/J assignments (E-value above 1e-6), no CDR3, stop codons, out-of-frame junctions, or ambiguous translated residues. V3J clonotypes were defined by identical inferred V gene, J gene, and CDR3 amino acid sequence. Percentage overlap between repertoires was computed as shared unique clonotypes divided by the size of the smaller repertoire. RTK rarefaction, the Chao1 estimator, and Recon v2.1 estimates of unobserved clonotypes were used to assess repertoire richness. Generation probabilities for all TCRbeta clonotypes obtained by the gDNA method from a handful of donors were computed using OLGA. This is the immuneACCESS table as TCRdb keeps it, with only in-frame sequences that have V and J called. A part of the clones is gone; compared with another copy, unresolved V genes explain less than half, and the rest is unexplained. V, J and clone size are those of that table, while D and trimming were read from the DNA. The sample includes around 350,000 clones, with roughly 80% observed a single time. Of the sample, around 9.3% falls within the top ten clones.

CDR1 and CDR2, looked up from the germline V gene, are LGHNA and YNFKEQ. The V and J ends are trimmed by 0 bases and 3 bases, leaving 14 bases between them. Its CDR3 holds 17 amino acids, cysteine through phenylalanine. The read is trimmed to its CDR3 DNA, 51 bases read in frame from base 1. This sequence was found in a man younger than 45 in good health. Sequencing was done on a sample of memory CD4+ T cells sorted from blood. The cell subset or site tag for this specimen amounts to: CD45RA-negative fraction. This receptor chain uses TRBV4-2 and TRBJ2-2, and possibly TRBD2, on 6 matching bases. This receptor carries the CDR3 CASSQDLLADDTGELFF. The DNA reads TGTGCCAGCAGCCAAGATCTCTTAGCGGATGACACCGGGGAGCTGTTTTTT.